Reported below is one T cell receptor (beta chain). Sequencing used immunoSEQ multiplex PCR; TCRdb keeps in-frame clones, though not all of them. The sample contains fewer than 20,000 clones, 85% to 90% of which appear only once. These data come from a study of T cell changes during pregnancy in multiple sclerosis. The germline V and J ends were trimmed by 3 bases and 2 bases, with 14 bases remaining between them. This CDR3 has 16 amino acids. The germline V gene has CDR1 MNHNS and CDR2 SASEGT. Sequencing used CD8+ T cells from peripheral blood mononuclear cells, obtained after pregnancy. This TCR came from a female donor with multiple sclerosis, enrolled in a pregnancy study. The chain employs TRBV6-1 and TRBJ2-1; D is ambiguous. The CDR3 DNA is TGTGCCAGCAGTGAGGCTGCAAACGAACCCTACAATGAGCAGTTCTTC. This sequence encodes CASSEAANEPYNEQFF.